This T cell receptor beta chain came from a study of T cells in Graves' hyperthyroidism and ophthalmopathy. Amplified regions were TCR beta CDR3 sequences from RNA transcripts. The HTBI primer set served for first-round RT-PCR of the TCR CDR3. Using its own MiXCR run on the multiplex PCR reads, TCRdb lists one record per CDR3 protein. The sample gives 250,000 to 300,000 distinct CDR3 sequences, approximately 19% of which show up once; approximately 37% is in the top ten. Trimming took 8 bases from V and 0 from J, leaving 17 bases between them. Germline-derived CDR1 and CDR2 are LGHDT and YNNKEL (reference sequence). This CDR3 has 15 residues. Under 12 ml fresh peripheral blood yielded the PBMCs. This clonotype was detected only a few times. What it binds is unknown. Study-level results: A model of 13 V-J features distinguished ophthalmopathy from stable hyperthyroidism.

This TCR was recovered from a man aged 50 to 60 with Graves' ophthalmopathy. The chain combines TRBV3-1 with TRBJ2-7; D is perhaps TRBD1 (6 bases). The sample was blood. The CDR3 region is CASGAWGRPSYEQYF. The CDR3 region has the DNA TGTGCCAGCGGGGCTTGGGGGCGTCCCTCCTACGAGCAGTACTTC.